The 8 T cell receptor beta chains below all came from one sample that was sequenced in a study of pediatric ulcerative colitis. During colonoscopy, one to two rectal pinch biopsies were collected. Some clones are missing from TCRdb's copy, which holds only in-frame ones; the method was immunoSEQ multiplex PCR. In the table there are about 35,000 clones, about 81% of which are singletons. Material for sequencing was gut tissue. These receptors came from a boy younger than 18 with mild ulcerative colitis.

The genes are TRBV7-9 and TRBJ2-7; a weak D match, TRBD2 (5 bases). Per the germline V gene, CDR1 is SEHNR and CDR2 is FQNEAQ (reference sequence). V lost 5 bases and J lost 2, with 10 bases in between. There are 13 residues in the CDR3. CDR3 residues: CASSVGLPYEQYF. CDR3 coding DNA: TGTGCCAGCAGCGTCGGACTGCCCTACGAGCAGTACTTC. The full variable domain, completed using reference TRBV7-9 and TRBJ2-7, is DTGVSQNPRHKITKRGQNVTFRCDPISEHNRLYWYRQTLGQGPEFLTYFQNEAQLEKSRLLSDRFSAERPKGSFSTLEIQRTEQGDSAMYLCASSVGLPYEQYFGPGTRLTVT.

This chain links TRBV2 with TRBJ2-1; 12 bases fit TRBD2. The CDR3 is 17 amino acids. CDR1 and CDR2 (germline): SNHLY, FYNNEI. The ends lost 6 bases at V and 2 bases at J; junction bases unmatched: 8. The CDR3: CASSLLTSGGTYNEQFF. The CDR3 DNA is TGTGCCAGCAGCCTCCTTACTAGCGGGGGGACCTACAATGAGCAGTTCTTC.

For the CDR3, the DNA is TGTGCTAGTGGTTTGGCCCCAGCGGGGTGGCATGAGCAGTTCTTC. Residues: CASGLAPAGWHEQFF. The V gene is TRBV12-5, the J gene TRBJ2-1; 7 bases agree with TRBD2. The germline gives CDR1 LGHNT, CDR2 FRNRAP. Trimming at V came to 1 base and at J to 8 bases, leaving 8 bases not matched to a gene. The CDR3 is 15 residues long.

The V call is TRBV11-1, the J call TRBJ1-3; the D is unclear. The CDR3 totals 14 residues. Trimming took 5 bases from V and 2 from J, leaving 10 bases between them. Germline V lookup: CDR1 SGHAT, CDR2 FQDESV (reference sequence). Here the CDR3 DNA reads TGTGCCAGCAGCCTGGGGAGGCCTGGAAACACCATATATTTT. Its protein product is CASSLGRPGNTIYF.

The rearrangement joins TRBV5-6 to TRBJ2-5; the match to TRBD2 covers 8 bases. CDR1 is SGHDT, CDR2 YYEEEE, per germline. The V segment lost 4 bases and the J segment 3 bases; nucleotides outside the gene matches: 11. This CDR3 is built from 16 residues. CDR3 sequence reads: CASSVDPGLEEETQYF. In nucleotides, the CDR3 is TGTGCCAGCAGCGTTGATCCGGGACTAGAGGAAGAGACCCAGTACTTC. Based on the CDR3 plus reference TRBV5-6 and TRBJ2-5, the full variable domain is DAGVTQSPTHLIKTRGQQVTLRCSPKSGHDTVSWYQQALGQGPQFIFQYYEEEERQRGNFPDRFSGHQFPNYSSELNVNALLLGDSALYLCASSVDPGLEEETQYFGPGTRLLVL.

V gene TRBV5-1 combines with J gene TRBJ1-6; maybe TRBD1 (5 bases). CDR3 size: 16 residues. CDR1 is SGHRS, CDR2 YFSETQ, per germline. The ends were cut back, 0 bases at V and 5 bases at J, with 12 bases in the middle. The CDR3 region has the DNA TGCGCCAGCAGCTTGGGATCCGGGGGGAATAATTCACCCCTCCACTTT. Amino acids: CASSLGSGGNNSPLHF.

V usage is TRBV4-1 and J usage is TRBJ2-3; 7 positions agree with TRBD1. Germline V lookup: CDR1 MGHRA, CDR2 YSYEKL. The length of the CDR3 is 16 residues. V shed 4 bases, J shed 6 bases, and the junction held 13 bases outside the gene matches. This chain's CDR3 is CASSLGTVLALDTQYF. The CDR3 coding sequence is TGCGCCAGCAGCCTCGGGACAGTCCTGGCATTGGATACGCAGTATTTT.

This rearrangement joins TRBV6-5 to TRBJ1-2, with D unresolved. Deletions cut 0 bases from V and 4 bases from J, with 15 bases between. Germline-derived CDR1 and CDR2 are MNHEY and SVGAGI. The CDR3 has 16 amino acids. CDR3 in DNA: TGTGCCAGCAGTTACTCGCGAGGGTCGGGGTTCTATGGCTACACCTTC. Residues: CASSYSRGSGFYGYTF.